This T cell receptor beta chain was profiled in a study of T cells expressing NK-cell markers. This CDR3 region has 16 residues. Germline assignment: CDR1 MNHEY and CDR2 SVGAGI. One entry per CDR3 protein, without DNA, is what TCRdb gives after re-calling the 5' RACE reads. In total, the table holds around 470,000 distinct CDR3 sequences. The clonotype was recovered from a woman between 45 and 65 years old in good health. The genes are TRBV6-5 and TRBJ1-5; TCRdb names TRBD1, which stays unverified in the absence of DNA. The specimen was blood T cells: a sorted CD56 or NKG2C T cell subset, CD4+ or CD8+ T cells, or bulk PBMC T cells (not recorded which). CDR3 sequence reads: CASSPSTGTGGQPQHF.